This T cell receptor beta chain stems from a study of T cell clones after liver transplantation. Background on the study: Samples came from ITN030ST, which attempted immunosuppression withdrawal within 2 years of liver transplantation. Post-transplant blood was tracked for graft-donor-reactive T cell clones identified in a pre-transplant mixed lymphocyte reaction. Study-level points and caveats: Compared with third party-reactive sequences, donor-reactive ones declined more, independent of withdrawal success.

Assay: immunoSEQ multiplex PCR; the TCRdb copy retains only in-frame clones and omits some. The data hold about 99,000 clones, with around 80% observed a single time. As to this clone: Its antigen remains unidentified.

There are 16 residues in the CDR3. Germline CDR1 and CDR2: SEHNR and FQNEAQ (reference sequence). V was pared by 5 bases and J by 0 bases, with 15 bases between. Unstimulated PBMCs were sorted into CD3+CD4+ and CD3+CD8+ populations. The J gene is TRBJ2-3, the V gene TRBV7-9, with D perhaps matching TRBD1 (7 bases). Here the sequenced sample was CD4+ T cells from blood, taken around 4 years after liver transplant. The receptor was isolated from a human patient who received a liver transplant. Some T cells may have come from the graft donor. CDR3 loop: CASSPVQGGSTDTQYF. CDR3 nucleotides: TGTGCCAGCAGCCCGGTGCAGGGGGGTAGCACAGATACGCAGTATTTT.